This T cell receptor (beta chain) was profiled in a study of neoadjuvant nivolumab and ipilimumab in lung cancer. Study outcomes and limitations: From pretherapy to surgery, tumor richness and clonality rose with dual therapy. Only a single major-pathologic-response sample was available for clonality analysis.

Turning to this clone: The antigen remains undetermined.

Using immunoSEQ multiplex PCR, the repertoire was profiled, and TCRdb retains in-frame clones only, with some absent. The data contain 25,000 to 30,000 clones, about 78% of them singletons. The material sequenced was tumor tissue, taken after neoadjuvant nivolumab, alone or with ipilimumab, at or shortly before surgery. This clonotype was sampled from an adult with non-small cell lung cancer.

The CDR3 loop reads CASSLAGLSSGNTIYF. The CDR3 nucleotides read TGTGCCAGCAGCTTAGCAGGGCTTAGCTCTGGAAACACCATATATTTT. The chain links TRBV7-9 to TRBJ1-3; D gene unclear. The CDR3 length is 16 residues. Deletions cut 0 bases from V and 0 bases from J, with 9 bases between. Germline V gives CDR1 SEHNR, CDR2 FQNEAQ (reference sequence).